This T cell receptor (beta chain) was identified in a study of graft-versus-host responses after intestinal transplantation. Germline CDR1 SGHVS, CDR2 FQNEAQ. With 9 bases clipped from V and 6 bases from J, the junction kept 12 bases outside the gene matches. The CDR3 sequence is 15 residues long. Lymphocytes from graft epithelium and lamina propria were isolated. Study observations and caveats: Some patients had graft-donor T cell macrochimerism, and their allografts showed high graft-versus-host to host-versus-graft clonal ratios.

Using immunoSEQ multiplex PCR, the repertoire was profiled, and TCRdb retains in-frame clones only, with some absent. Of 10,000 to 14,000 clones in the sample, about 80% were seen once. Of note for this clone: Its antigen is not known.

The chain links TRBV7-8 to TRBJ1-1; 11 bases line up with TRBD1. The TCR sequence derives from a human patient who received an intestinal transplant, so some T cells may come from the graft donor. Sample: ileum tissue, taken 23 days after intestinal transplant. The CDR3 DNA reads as TGTGCCAGTCGTTTGGACAGGGGGCTTGGATCTGAAGCTTTCTTT. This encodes CASRLDRGLGSEAFF.